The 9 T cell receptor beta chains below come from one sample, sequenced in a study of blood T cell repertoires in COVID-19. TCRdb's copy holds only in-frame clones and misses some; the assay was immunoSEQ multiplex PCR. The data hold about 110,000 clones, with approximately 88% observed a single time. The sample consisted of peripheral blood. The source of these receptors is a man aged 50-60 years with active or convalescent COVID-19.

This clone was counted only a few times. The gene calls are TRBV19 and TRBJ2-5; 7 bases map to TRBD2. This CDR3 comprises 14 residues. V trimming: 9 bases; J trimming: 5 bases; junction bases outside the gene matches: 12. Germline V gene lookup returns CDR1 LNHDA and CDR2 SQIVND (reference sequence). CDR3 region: CASTSGEGPETQYF. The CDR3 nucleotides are TGTGCCAGCACCTCGGGGGAGGGCCCGGAGACCCAGTACTTC.

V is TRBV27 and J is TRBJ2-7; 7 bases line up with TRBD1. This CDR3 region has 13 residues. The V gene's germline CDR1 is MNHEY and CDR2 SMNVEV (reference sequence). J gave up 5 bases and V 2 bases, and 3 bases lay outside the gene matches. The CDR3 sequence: CASSLLRGNEQYF. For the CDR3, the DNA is TGTGCCAGCAGTTTACTCAGGGGGAACGAGCAGTACTTC.

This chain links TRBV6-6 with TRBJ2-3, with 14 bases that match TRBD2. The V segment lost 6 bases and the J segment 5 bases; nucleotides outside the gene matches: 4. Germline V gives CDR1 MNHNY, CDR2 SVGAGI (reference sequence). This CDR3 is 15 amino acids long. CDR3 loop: CASSGTSGSLDTQYF. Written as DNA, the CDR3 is TGTGCCAGCAGCGGGACTAGCGGGAGTTTAGATACGCAGTATTTT.

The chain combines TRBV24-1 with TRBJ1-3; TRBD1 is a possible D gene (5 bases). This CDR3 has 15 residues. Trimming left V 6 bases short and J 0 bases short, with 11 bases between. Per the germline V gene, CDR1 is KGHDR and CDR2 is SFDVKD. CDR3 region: CATSQAGDSGNTIYF. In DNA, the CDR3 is TGTGCCACCAGTCAGGCGGGGGACTCTGGAAACACCATATATTTT.

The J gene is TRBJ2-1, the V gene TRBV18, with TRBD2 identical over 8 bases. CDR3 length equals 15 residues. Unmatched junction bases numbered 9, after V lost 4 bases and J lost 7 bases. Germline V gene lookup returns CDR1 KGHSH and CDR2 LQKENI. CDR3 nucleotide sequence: TGTGCCAGCTCACTCCAAGAGCGGGAGATTAATGAGCAGTTCTTC. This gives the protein CASSLQEREINEQFF.

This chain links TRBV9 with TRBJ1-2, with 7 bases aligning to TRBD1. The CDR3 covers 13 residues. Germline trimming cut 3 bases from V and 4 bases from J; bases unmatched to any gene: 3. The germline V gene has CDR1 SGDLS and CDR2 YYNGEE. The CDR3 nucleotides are TGTGCCAGCAGCGCGGGACAGACCTATGGCTACACCTTC. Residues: CASSAGQTYGYTF.

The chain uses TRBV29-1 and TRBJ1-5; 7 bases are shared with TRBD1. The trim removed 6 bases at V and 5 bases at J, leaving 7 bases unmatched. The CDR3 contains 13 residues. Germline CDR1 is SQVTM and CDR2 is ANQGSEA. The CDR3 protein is CSVRQGPDQPQHF. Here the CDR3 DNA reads TGCAGCGTCCGACAGGGACCCGATCAGCCCCAGCATTTT.

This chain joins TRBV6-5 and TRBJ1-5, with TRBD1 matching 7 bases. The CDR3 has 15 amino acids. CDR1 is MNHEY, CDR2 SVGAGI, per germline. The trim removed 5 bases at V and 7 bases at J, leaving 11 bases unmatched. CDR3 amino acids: CASSIRQGLIQPQHF. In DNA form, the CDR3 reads TGTGCCAGCAGTATCAGACAGGGCTTAATCCAGCCCCAGCATTTT.

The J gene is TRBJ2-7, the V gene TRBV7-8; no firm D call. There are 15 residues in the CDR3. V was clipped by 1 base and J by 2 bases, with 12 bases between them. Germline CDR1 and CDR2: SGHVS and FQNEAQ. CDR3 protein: CASSLGADYTYEQYF. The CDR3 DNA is TGTGCCAGCAGCTTAGGGGCAGATTATACCTACGAGCAGTACTTC. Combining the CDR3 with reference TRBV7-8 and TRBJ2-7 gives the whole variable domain GAGVSQSPRYKVAKRGQDVALRCDPISGHVSLFWYQQALGQGPEFLTYFQNEAQLDKSGLPSDRFFAERPEGSVSTLKIQRTQQEDSAVYLCASSLGADYTYEQYFGPGTRLTVT.